A single sample gave rise to the 16 T cell receptor beta chains below, sequenced in a study of shared clonotypes between healthy human individuals. Clones were sequenced by immunoSEQ multiplex PCR, and TCRdb holds only the in-frame ones, with some missing. The table lists roughly 680,000 clones, 55% to 75% of them singletons. The source material was memory CD4+ T cells sorted from blood. Sample subset: CD45RA-negative fraction. These receptors all stem from a woman aged 25 to 39 in good health.

The chain uses TRBV5-5 and TRBJ2-1, with 8 bases matching TRBD2. J lost 10 bases, V lost 0 bases, and 3 bases had no gene match. The CDR3 consists of 13 residues. Per germline, CDR1 SGHKS and CDR2 YYEKEE (reference sequence). DNA for the CDR3: TGTGCCAGCAGCTTGGCGGGAGGGCAAGAGCAGTTCTTC. Residues: CASSLAGGQEQFF.

The chain carries TRBV9 and TRBJ2-3; the match to TRBD2 covers 10 bases. Germline assignment: CDR1 SGDLS and CDR2 YYNGEE. This CDR3 is 17 amino acids long. Trimming removed 4 bases from V and 1 base from J; junction bases left unmatched: 9. The CDR3 reads CASSPRGLAGGTDTQYF. CDR3 nucleotides: TGTGCCAGCAGCCCACGGGGTCTAGCGGGGGGCACAGATACGCAGTATTTT. The full variable domain, rest sourced from reference TRBV9 and TRBJ2-3, is DSGVTQTPKHLITATGQRVTLRCSPRSGDLSVYWYQQSLDQGLQFLIQYYNGEERAKGNILERFSAQQFPDLHSELNLSSLELGDSALYFCASSPRGLAGGTDTQYFGPGTRLTVL.

CDR3 coding DNA: TGCGCCAGCAGCTTGGACGAGGGGCCGGAGCAGTTCTTC. Its protein product is CASSLDEGPEQFF. The chain links TRBV5-1 to TRBJ2-1; the D call may be TRBD1 or TRBD2 (5 bases each). This CDR3 spans 13 amino acids. CDR1 and CDR2 (germline): SGHRS, YFSETQ. V was shortened by 0 bases and J by 10 bases, with 11 bases between the two germline ends.

The gene calls are TRBV6-1 and TRBJ2-1, with 11 bases identical to TRBD1. The CDR3 length is 16 residues. The V segment lost 3 bases and the J segment 6 bases; nucleotides outside the gene matches: 7. Germline loops: CDR1 MNHNS, CDR2 SASEGT. The CDR3 spells CASSEPGQGARNEQFF. CDR3 DNA sequence: TGTGCCAGCAGTGAGCCCGGACAGGGGGCGCGCAATGAGCAGTTCTTC.

The rearrangement uses TRBV2 and TRBJ1-4; no reliable D call. CDR1 and CDR2 from the germline V gene are SNHLY and FYNNEI. Deletions cut 5 bases from V and 4 bases from J, with 8 bases between. CDR3 size: 13 residues. The CDR3 DNA is TGTGCCAGCAGTACGGACCTTAATGAAAAACTGTTTTTT. The encoded protein is CASSTDLNEKLFF.

The chain recombines TRBV19 with TRBJ1-5; no definite D call. Germline CDR1 is LNHDA and CDR2 is SQIVND (reference sequence). V shed 3 bases and J shed 5 bases, with 8 bases lying between them. The CDR3 is 13 amino acids. The chain's CDR3 is CASSIGFDQPQHF. CDR3 DNA: TGTGCCAGTAGTATCGGGTTCGATCAGCCCCAGCATTTT.

The sample holds a few counts of this clone. The CDR3 region has the DNA TGCGCCAGCAGCCGGACAGGGGGACGGGAAAAACTGTTTTTT. This encodes CASSRTGGREKLFF. J is TRBJ1-4 and V is TRBV5-1; 10 bases map to TRBD1. Trimming at V came to 4 bases and at J to 8 bases, leaving 5 bases not matched to a gene. This CDR3 is 14 amino acids long. The germline gives CDR1 SGHRS, CDR2 YFSETQ.

The chain employs TRBV9 and TRBJ2-4, with 8 bases that match TRBD1. This CDR3 has 15 amino acids. The junction had 8 bases not matched to a gene; V was cut back by 4 bases and J by 5 bases. CDR1 and CDR2 (germline): SGDLS, YYNGEE. The CDR3 loop is CASSRTGNNQNIQYF. The CDR3 nucleotides read TGTGCCAGCAGCAGGACAGGGAATAACCAAAACATTCAGTACTTC.

The chain carries TRBV6-5 and TRBJ2-2; D remains unclear. The length of the CDR3 is 14 residues. The germline V gene has CDR1 MNHEY and CDR2 SVGAGI. Trimming shortened V by 0 bases and J by 8 bases, and 10 bases separated the two germline ends. In DNA form, the CDR3 reads TGTGCCAGCAGTTACTCGAACGCGGTAGGGGAGCTGTTTTTT. Protein product: CASSYSNAVGELFF.

This clone was detected many times. CDR3 sequence (DNA): TGTGCCAGCAGCTTACAGGGAATCGACACTGAAGCTTTCTTT. It encodes CASSLQGIDTEAFF. The chain uses TRBV7-9 and TRBJ1-1; D might be TRBD1 (5 bases). The CDR3 is made up of 14 amino acids. Germline assignment: CDR1 SEHNR and CDR2 FQNEAQ (reference sequence). V was clipped by 2 bases and J by 3 bases, with 10 bases between them. Based on the CDR3 plus reference TRBV7-9 and TRBJ1-1, the full variable domain is DTGVSQNPRHKITKRGQNVTFRCDPISEHNRLYWYRQTLGQGPEFLTYFQNEAQLEKSRLLSDRFSAERPKGSFSTLEIQRTEQGDSAMYLCASSLQGIDTEAFFGQGTRLTVV.

J is TRBJ1-3 and V is TRBV19; D is perhaps TRBD1 (6 bases). Trimming stripped 4 bases from V and 4 bases from J, with 11 bases between. Germline values: CDR1 LNHDA, CDR2 SQIVND (reference sequence). There are 14 residues in the CDR3. Here the CDR3 reads CASSNLGQGNTIYF. CDR3 nucleotides: TGTGCCAGTAGTAACCTCGGACAGGGAAACACCATATATTTT.

V usage is TRBV27 and J usage is TRBJ1-2; maybe TRBD1 (5 bases). The CDR3 has 12 residues. The germline gives CDR1 MNHEY, CDR2 SMNVEV (reference sequence). Trimming shortened V by 5 bases and J by 8 bases, and 12 bases separated the two germline ends. The CDR3 here is CASSPGHGGYTF. CDR3 sequence (DNA): TGTGCCAGCAGTCCCGGACATGGAGGCTACACCTTC.

This clone has a count of ten or more. V usage is TRBV4-1 and J usage is TRBJ1-2; D unresolved. Trimming took off 8 bases at V and 2 bases at J, with 15 bases between the two ends. The CDR3 has 14 residues. The germline gives CDR1 MGHRA, CDR2 YSYEKL. The CDR3, as DNA: TGCGCCAGCGCAACCCAGGCACAGAACTATGGCTACACCTTC. Translating gives CASATQAQNYGYTF.

Regarding this clone: Other DNA sequences within the sample encode an identical CDR3. This chain connects TRBV30 to TRBJ2-1, with D unclear. The CDR3 sequence is 14 residues long. CDR1 is GTSNPN and CDR2 is SVGIG in the germline V gene (reference sequence). Trimming stripped 5 bases from V and 0 bases from J, with 11 bases between. The CDR3 loop is CAWSRTSSYNEQFF. CDR3 nucleotide sequence: TGTGCCTGGTCCAGGACCAGCTCCTACAATGAGCAGTTCTTC.

This chain uses TRBV27 with TRBJ2-7, with a possible D match to TRBD2 (5 bases). The CDR3 covers 15 residues. Germline CDR1 and CDR2: MNHEY and SMNVEV (reference sequence). V was shortened by 4 bases and J by 3 bases, with 16 bases between the two germline ends. In nucleotides, the CDR3 is TGTGCCAGCAGTTCCTGGGTGAGCGAGGGCTACGAGCAGTACTTC. This encodes CASSSWVSEGYEQYF.

The V call is TRBV6-5, the J call TRBJ1-1, with D possibly TRBD1 on 5 matching bases. Germline V gene data show CDR1 as MNHEY and CDR2 as SVGAGI. The CDR3 is made up of 13 amino acids. V was pared by 2 bases and J by 10 bases, with 14 bases between. The CDR3 nucleotides read TGTGCCAGCAGTTACGGGACGGGGGGGGTAGCTTTCTTT. Its protein product is CASSYGTGGVAFF.